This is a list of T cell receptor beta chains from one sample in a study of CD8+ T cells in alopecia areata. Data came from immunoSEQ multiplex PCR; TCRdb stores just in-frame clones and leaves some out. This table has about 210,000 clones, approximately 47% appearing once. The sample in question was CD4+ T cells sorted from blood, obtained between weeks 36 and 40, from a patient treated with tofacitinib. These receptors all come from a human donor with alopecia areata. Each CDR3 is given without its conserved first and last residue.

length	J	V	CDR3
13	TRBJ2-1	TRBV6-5	ASRRTGTSGNEQF
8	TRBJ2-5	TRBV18	ASSPGTQY
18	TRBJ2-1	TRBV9	ASSPRGNHRDRAGLREQF
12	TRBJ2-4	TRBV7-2	ASSLAGERNIQY
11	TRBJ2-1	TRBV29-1	SVSRTTNNEQF
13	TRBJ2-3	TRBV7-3	ASSLYSASTDTQY
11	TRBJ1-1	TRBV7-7	ASSLGPGAEAF
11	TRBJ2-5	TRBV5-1	ASSLILSETQY
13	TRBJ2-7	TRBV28	ASRPGQTMPYEQY
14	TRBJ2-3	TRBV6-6	ASSYSRGDLADTQY
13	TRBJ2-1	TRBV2	ASSGRFIGDNEQF
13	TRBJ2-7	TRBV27	ASSSTGTFSYEQY
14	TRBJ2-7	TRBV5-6	ASSPGARLAGVEQY
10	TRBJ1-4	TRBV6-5	ASSSAGEKLF
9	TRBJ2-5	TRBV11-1	ASSSRGTQY
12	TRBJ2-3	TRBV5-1	ASSLDRSTDTQY
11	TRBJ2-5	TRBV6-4	ASSREVGETQY
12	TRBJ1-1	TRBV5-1	ASSSSVGRAEAF
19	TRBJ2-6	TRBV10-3	AITVAHYMRGPTSGANVLT
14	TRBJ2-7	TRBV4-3	ASSQSPSDHSYEQY
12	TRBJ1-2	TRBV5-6	ASSSTGADYGYT
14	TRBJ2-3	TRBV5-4	ASSLYSTAGTDTQY
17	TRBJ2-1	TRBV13	ASSRREGSGRSSYNEQF
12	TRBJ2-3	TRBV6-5	ASSRGSRGDTQY
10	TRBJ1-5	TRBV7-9	ASSSDSQPQH
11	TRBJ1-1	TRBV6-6	ASSHTMNTEAF
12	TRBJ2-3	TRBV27	ASSFKGMTDTQY
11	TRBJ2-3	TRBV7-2	ASRTASTDTQY
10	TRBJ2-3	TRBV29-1	SVEYSTDTQY
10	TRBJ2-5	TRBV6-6	ASSYSRETQY
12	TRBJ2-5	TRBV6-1	ASTRGGSQETQY
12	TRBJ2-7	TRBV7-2	ASSLGTGRYEQY